The clone carrying this T cell receptor (beta chain) was observed a few times. No antigen is known for it. The data derive from a study of beta chain features in type 1 diabetes. Study results and caveats: The similarity of naive, central memory and Treg TCRB repertoires appeared greater among patients than among healthy donors.

Only one heparinised blood draw was taken per donor, and its volume averaged about 120 mL. Every sorted population was more than 95% pure. Germline V gene sequence: CDR1 ENHRY, CDR2 SYGVKD. The CDR3 length is 15 residues. V lost 6 bases to trimming and J lost 13 bases, with 22 bases between them. The study reverse transcribed the entire isolated RNA, so it sequenced expressed TCRB transcripts. TCRdb's table, derived via immunoSEQ multiplex PCR, lists solely in-frame clones and lacks some. The profile shows 810,000 or so clones, roughly 15% of them singletons. The chain couples TRBV10-3 to TRBJ1-6; weak D call: TRBD1 (6 bases). This TCR was recovered from a woman aged 18-35 years in good health. What was sequenced was naive CD4+ T cells from blood. The CDR3 loop is CAIRALDSHLFPLHF. CDR3 nucleotides: TGTGCCATCAGGGCGTTGGACAGCCATTTGTTCCCCCTCCACTTT.